The T cell receptor beta chain under discussion was sequenced for a study of regulatory T cells in long-lasting Graves disease. About this clonotype: Its target is not known.

The germline gives CDR1 SGDLS, CDR2 YYNGEE. V trimming: 2 bases; J trimming: 1 base; junction bases outside the gene matches: 7. The CDR3 has 16 amino acids. Study conclusions and caveats: TRBV28, TRBJ1-2 and TRBJ2-5 emerged as the favored segments in persistent disease.

Time point indicated: newly diagnosed GD, antithyroid drugs for less than 3 months. Generation of the TCR library employed RNA extracted from PBMCs. In this cohort, patients came from an endocrinology department located in Xi'an, China. CDR3-region Arm-PCR and iRepertoire HTBI primers produced the TCR beta libraries. TCRdb analysed the multiplex PCR reads with MiXCR anew, one entry per CDR3 protein. Altogether 350,000 to 400,000 distinct CDR3 sequences are present, 15% to 20% being singletons, with the ten largest covering 20%. These data also featured in a second study, about T cells in Graves' hyperthyroidism and ophthalmopathy. This second report adds: The study left out patients who had uncontrolled infection, other autoimmune disease, pregnancy or lactation.

The input for sequencing was peripheral blood mononuclear cells (PBMCs), taken at new diagnosis, from a patient treated with antithyroid drugs. This rearrangement joins TRBV9 to TRBJ2-3; TRBD2 aligns across 7 bases. This receptor was obtained from a woman between 18 and 29 years old with Graves disease. CDR3 amino acids: CASSVTTGGRTDTQYF. The CDR3 DNA follows: TGTGCCAGCAGCGTGACAACGGGAGGTCGCACAGATACGCAGTATTTT.